This entry lists 9 T cell receptor beta chains sequenced from one sample in a study of blood T cell repertoires in COVID-19 (dated by TCRdb to between 2020 and 2021). The method was the immunoSEQ multiplex PCR assay. Not all clones reach the TCRdb copy of this immuneACCESS table, which keeps in-frame sequences only. Checked studies attribute under half of the gap to unresolved V genes and leave the rest unexplained. The sample has about 250,000 clones on record, roughly nine tenths of them singletons. Under 4% of the sample is held by the ten biggest clonotypes. Sequencing was performed on peripheral blood. These receptors all come from a man aged 18 to 30 with active or convalescent COVID-19.

The rearrangement links TRBV6-4 to TRBJ2-3; the match to TRBD1 covers 9 bases. The junction had 5 bases not matched to a gene; V was cut back by 6 bases and J by 4 bases. There are 14 residues in the CDR3. Germline CDR1 MRHNA, CDR2 SNTAGT. CDR3: CASSDRGNADTQYF. In nucleotides, the CDR3 is TGTGCCAGCAGCGACAGGGGGAACGCAGATACGCAGTATTTT.

The rearrangement joins TRBV5-6 to TRBJ2-1; 9 bases match TRBD1. Germline values: CDR1 SGHDT, CDR2 YYEEEE. The CDR3 covers 15 residues. V was clipped by 3 bases and J by 9 bases; unmatched bases: 10. This CDR3 is CASSSGTGRYSEQFF. The DNA for the CDR3 is TGTGCCAGCAGCTCCGGGACAGGGAGATATAGTGAGCAGTTCTTC.

V gene TRBV7-6 combines with J gene TRBJ2-3; 9 nucleotides match TRBD2. V was clipped by 8 bases and J by 0 bases; unmatched bases: 9. CDR3 size: 16 residues. CDR1 is SGHVS, CDR2 FNYEAQ, per germline. The CDR3 DNA is TGTGCCAGCGCCTCTAGCGGGGCCCCTAGCACAGATACGCAGTATTTT. Encoded protein: CASASSGAPSTDTQYF.

This chain joins TRBV11-3 and TRBJ1-1; TRBD1 is a possible D gene (5 bases). With 4 bases removed from V and 0 bases from J, the gap between germline ends came to 12 bases. CDR1 is SGHNT, CDR2 YENEEA, per germline. The CDR3 is made up of 15 amino acids. The DNA for the CDR3 is TGTGCCAGCAGCTACCTACGGGGGATGAACACTGAAGCTTTCTTT. This codes for CASSYLRGMNTEAFF.

The rearrangement joins TRBV3-1 (or the pseudogene TRBV3-2) to TRBJ2-3, with 7 nucleotides matching TRBD2. There are 16 residues in the CDR3. Losses at the gene ends were 5 bases for V and 1 base for J; bases not matched to a gene: 9. Per the germline V gene, CDR1 is LGHDT and CDR2 is YNNKEL (reference sequence). CDR3 region: CASSSQRGKGTDTQYF. The DNA for the CDR3 is TGTGCCAGCAGCTCCCAGCGGGGTAAGGGCACAGATACGCAGTATTTT.

V gene TRBV5-1 combines with J gene TRBJ1-2; 7 bases fit TRBD1. CDR1 SGHRS and CDR2 YFSETQ come from the germline V gene. V was pared by 7 bases and J by 3 bases, with 3 bases of the junction left unmatched. The CDR3 is 12 amino acids. The CDR3 DNA sequence: TGCGCCAGCCGCGGGACAGACTATGGCTACACCTTC. Translation: CASRGTDYGYTF.

V usage is TRBV15 and J usage is TRBJ1-4; 8 nucleotides align to TRBD1. Germline V lookup: CDR1 LNHNV, CDR2 YYDKDF (reference sequence). This CDR3 has 15 residues. With 4 bases clipped from V and 10 bases from J, the junction kept 11 bases outside the gene matches. CDR3 region: CATSKKRQGAGKLFF. The CDR3 nucleotides read TGTGCCACCAGCAAGAAGCGCCAGGGGGCTGGAAAACTGTTTTTT. Together with reference TRBV15 and TRBJ1-4, the CDR3 gives the full variable domain: DAMVIQNPRYQVTQFGKPVTLSCSQTLNHNVMYWYQQKSSQAPKLLFHYYDKDFNNEADTPDNFQSRRPNTSFCFLDIRSPGLGDTAMYLCATSKKRQGAGKLFFGSGTQLSVL.

This clone was found once. V is TRBV6-1 and J is TRBJ2-7; 9 bases fit TRBD2. The CDR3 runs 14 residues. J was trimmed by 4 bases and V by 5 bases; bases with no gene match: 6. The germline gives CDR1 MNHNS, CDR2 SASEGT. The CDR3 reads CASSTPGLAYEQYF. CDR3 DNA: TGTGCCAGCAGTACACCGGGACTAGCATACGAGCAGTACTTC.

The chain couples TRBV28 to TRBJ1-4; 7 positions match TRBD1. The CDR3 runs to 14 residues. V shed 4 bases and J 3 bases; nucleotides not matched to a gene: 2. CDR1 and CDR2 from the germline V gene are MDHEN and SYDVKM. The CDR3 DNA follows: TGTGCCAGCAGTTCACAGGGGCCTAATGAAAAACTGTTTTTT. Translating it yields CASSSQGPNEKLFF.